The 9 T cell receptor beta chains below come from one sample, sequenced in a study of blood T cell repertoires in COVID-19. Clones were read by immunoSEQ multiplex PCR, and TCRdb kept only the in-frame ones, dropping some. The repertoire holds a few hundred thousand clones, with around 87% as singletons. The sequencing input was peripheral blood. All receptors come from a man in his fifties or sixties with acute or convalescent COVID-19.

The chain has TRBV5-1 and TRBJ2-5; TRBD2 is a possible D gene (6 bases). V was pared by 4 bases and J by 5 bases, with 15 bases between. From germline, CDR1 is SGHRS and CDR2 YFSETQ. The CDR3 is made up of 14 amino acids. The CDR3 region has the DNA TGCGCCAGCAGCGAGGGACCTCGGGGGGAGACCCAGTACTTC. It yields the protein CASSEGPRGETQYF.

The chain recombines TRBV6-6 with TRBJ1-5; possible D gene TRBD1, 5 bases. The CDR3 totals 13 residues. Trimming took off 6 bases at V and 9 bases at J, with 15 bases between the two ends. Germline V gene lookup returns CDR1 MNHNY and CDR2 SVGAGI (reference sequence). The CDR3 DNA reads as TGTGCCAGCAGCCACAATAGCGGGGCGCCCCAGCATTTT. Amino acids: CASSHNSGAPQHF.

V is TRBV5-1 and J is TRBJ1-2, with 7 bases aligning to TRBD1. This CDR3 is built from 14 residues. The germline V gene has CDR1 SGHRS and CDR2 YFSETQ. The junction had 7 bases not matched to a gene; V was cut back by 4 bases and J by 4 bases. CDR3 DNA sequence: TGCGCCAGCAGCCAAGGGGGCTCGAGCTATGGCTACACCTTC. This codes for CASSQGGSSYGYTF.

The CDR3 coding sequence is TGTGCCAGCAGTTTAGGCAGGGAGGGTGAAAAACTGTTTTTT. Protein product: CASSLGREGEKLFF. V is TRBV27 and J is TRBJ1-4; TRBD1 is a possible D gene (5 bases). Trimming removed 2 bases at V and 7 bases at J, with 11 bases between. CDR3 size: 14 residues. In germline, CDR1 is MNHEY, CDR2 SMNVEV (reference sequence).

The V gene is TRBV7-8, the J gene TRBJ2-7, with TRBD1 matching over 7 bases. The CDR3 has 14 residues. CDR1 is SGHVS, CDR2 FQNEAQ, per germline. V dropped 1 base and J dropped 3; count of bases not matched to a gene: 3. CDR3 loop: CASSLGDRDYEQYF. The CDR3 nucleotides read TGTGCCAGCAGCTTAGGTGACAGGGACTACGAGCAGTACTTC.

This clone was found a few times. The chain joins TRBV27 to TRBJ1-1; 8 bases are a match to TRBD1. The CDR3 has 14 residues. Germline V CDR1 and CDR2: MNHEY, SMNVEV (reference sequence). Unmatched junction bases numbered 7, after V lost 5 bases and J lost 5 bases. This CDR3 reads CASSKDRARTEAFF. The CDR3 DNA is TGTGCCAGCAGTAAGGACAGGGCGCGGACTGAAGCTTTCTTT.

This chain joins TRBV28 and TRBJ1-2; TRBD1 is a possible D gene (5 bases). This CDR3 spans 14 amino acids. The V gene's germline CDR1 is MDHEN and CDR2 SYDVKM. Trimming shortened V by 6 bases and J by 1 base, and 12 bases separated the two germline ends. In DNA form, the CDR3 reads TGTGCCAGCAGAAATGGGGGGTATAACTATGGCTACACCTTC. Its translation is CASRNGGYNYGYTF.

The rearrangement uses TRBV6-6 and TRBJ1-2; 8 positions agree with TRBD1. Germline CDR1 is MNHNY and CDR2 is SVGAGI (reference sequence). Germline trimming cut 5 bases from V and 8 bases from J; bases unmatched to any gene: 13. The length of the CDR3 is 15 residues. The CDR3 reads CASSDHPGSGGGYTF. DNA of the CDR3: TGTGCCAGCAGTGACCATCCGGGCTCAGGGGGCGGCTACACCTTC.

The rearrangement uses TRBV5-1 and TRBJ2-2, with 11 bases lining up with TRBD1. The CDR3 extends over 15 amino acids. Germline V CDR1 and CDR2: SGHRS, YFSETQ. Trimming cost V 4 bases and J 5 bases; bases outside gene matches: 4. This CDR3 reads CASSADRGLTGELFF. As DNA, the CDR3 is TGCGCCAGCAGCGCGGACAGGGGGCTGACCGGGGAGCTGTTTTTT.